The source of this T cell receptor beta chain is a study of graft-versus-host responses after intestinal transplantation (dated by TCRdb to about 2021). Context from the whole study: The transplants that recipients got were multivisceral, liver-intestinal, or isolated intestinal. Rather than being sequenced by the commercial service, samples from a few later patients were sequenced in-house on an Illumina MiSeq and processed with MiXCR. After intestinal transplantation, graft-versus-host and host-versus-graft alloreactive T cell clones in the graft, circulation and bone marrow were tracked using bulk TCR-beta CDR3 sequencing. The cohort enrolled under 25 intestinal transplant recipients including one retransplant, and a few patients lacking pretransplant specimens were excluded. Every recipient was given anti-thymocyte globulin induction, followed by 2 to 3 years of maintenance tacrolimus and steroids. Donor T cell macrochimerism was defined as a peak of at least 4% donor T cells among recipient peripheral blood mononuclear cells. To identify alloreactive clones, pre-transplant mixed lymphocyte reaction products were sequenced and compared with unstimulated pre-transplant donor and recipient T cells.

Between the V and J ends, shortened by 6 bases and 5 bases respectively, the junction contains 14 bases. CDR3 length: 14 amino acids, cysteine to phenylalanine. Only the CDR3 DNA stays, 42 bases, in frame from base 1. CDR1 and CDR2, per the germline V gene, are SGHTS and YDEGEE. Comment on this clone: Its antigen specificity is not known. The record has no base qualities; no much larger clone is one base away.

What the work shows at the level of the full study, not this receptor alone: Patients with donor T cell macrochimerism had high GvH to HvG T cell clonal ratios in their allografts. GvH clones were found in recipient bone marrow, and some of the GvH clones appeared earlier in ileal mucosa or blood, which is consistent with an intestinal mucosal origin. Conclusions were limited by the relatively low number and heterogeneity of intestinal transplant patients. Early after transplant, peak levels of circulating GvH clones were found to be associated with declines in HvG clones.

Library construction relied on the immunoSEQ multiplex PCR assay. In most patients, genomic DNA was isolated using the Qiagen DNeasy Blood and Tissue Kit and sent frozen to Adaptive Biotechnologies for TCR sequencing. High-throughput TCR-beta CDR3 sequencing of genomic DNA from most patients was performed by Adaptive Biotechnologies. From the authors' description of their analysis: Adaptive's ImmunoSEQ software supplied the TCR sequencing data for 18 patients, while MiXCR and VDJtools were used to process a few other patients. To correct CD4 versus CD8 sorting errors, any sequence found in both subsets at a frequency ratio below 5:1 was removed. CDR3 nucleotide sequences shared between donor and recipient were removed because their origin could not be assigned. Alloreactive clones required at least 2-fold expansion over unstimulated cells and minimum CFSE-low frequency of 0.002% (template counts) or 0.001% (read counts). A clone was considered mappable if detected in the sequenced pre-transplant spleen, lymph node, or MLR CFSE-low populations of the donor or recipient. The cumulative frequency of alloreactive clones was calculated as a percentage of all sequences, weighted by copy number. Imported from immuneACCESS, the table was reduced by TCRdb to in-frame sequences with V and J called. These copies leave out some clones; in studies compared against another copy, an unresolved V gene accounts for under half, and the cause of the remainder is not known. Clone size and the V and J calls come from that table; the DNA yielded D and trimming. In all, the sample holds 55,000 to 65,000 clones, and around 92% of those were seen once. The top ten constitute about 0.38% of the sample.

The time point label corresponds to: cells obtained before transplantation from donor or recipient. CD3+CD4+ and CD3+CD8+ populations were FACS-sorted from unstimulated pre-transplant donor and recipient cells taken from spleen or lymph nodes. The sample here was unstimulated CD4+ T cells sorted from spleen or lymph node cells, taken before transplant. The source of this sequence is a human donor who was the organ donor for an intestinal transplant. The chain is made from TRBV5-8 and TRBJ2-2; confidence is insufficient to name the D gene. This receptor has the CDR3 CASTKARKTGELFF. The sequenced DNA: TGTGCCAGCACCAAGGCCCGGAAAACCGGGGAGCTGTTTTTT.